The 21 T cell receptor beta chains presented below share a single source sample, sequenced in a study of blood T cell repertoires in COVID-19. TCRdb keeps only in-frame clones here, not all; method: immunoSEQ multiplex PCR. The table lists 200,000 to 300,000 clones, about 80% of them singletons. The sequencing sample was made of peripheral blood. Receptors were obtained from a woman older than 75 with acute or convalescent COVID-19.

The chain employs TRBV2 and TRBJ2-2; a possible D gene is TRBD1 (6 bases). The CDR3 runs to 16 residues. Trimming removed 5 bases at V and 0 bases at J, with 13 bases between. The germline V gene has CDR1 SNHLY and CDR2 FYNNEI. In nucleotides, the CDR3 is TGTGCCAGCAGTCAGACCGGGACAACGAACACCGGGGAGCTGTTTTTT. Amino acids: CASSQTGTTNTGELFF.

The rearrangement links TRBV15 to TRBJ2-1; 7 bases are shared with TRBD2. Trimming at V came to 2 bases and at J to 0 bases, leaving 4 bases not matched to a gene. The CDR3 length is 16 residues. CDR1 LNHNV and CDR2 YYDKDF come from the germline V gene (reference sequence). CDR3 sequence (DNA): TGTGCCACCAGCAGATGGGGGGGGAGCTCCTACAATGAGCAGTTCTTC. It encodes CATSRWGGSSYNEQFF.

The V call is TRBV6-5, the J call TRBJ1-2; 8 nucleotides align to TRBD1. This CDR3 comprises 15 residues. Germline CDR1 MNHEY, CDR2 SVGAGI. V lost 2 bases to trimming and J lost 4 bases; unmatched junction nucleotides: 6. CDR3 sequence: CASSYPTGGSYGYTF. The CDR3 DNA follows: TGTGCCAGCAGTTACCCTACAGGGGGAAGCTATGGCTACACCTTC.

This clone turned up a few times. V gene TRBV6-1 combines with J gene TRBJ1-6; D might be TRBD1 (5 bases). V gave up 5 bases and J gave up 10 bases, with 9 bases separating them. The V gene's germline CDR1 is MNHNS and CDR2 SASEGT. The CDR3 is made up of 12 amino acids. CDR3 DNA sequence: TGTGCCAGCAGTCCAGGGAGGTCACCCCTCCACTTT. Its translation: CASSPGRSPLHF.

This chain links TRBV10-3 with TRBJ1-2, with D possibly matching TRBD1 (6 bases). The length of the CDR3 is 13 residues. CDR1 and CDR2 (germline): ENHRY, SYGVKD. Trimming took off 6 bases at V and 6 bases at J, with 14 bases between the two ends. Here the CDR3 reads CAISLGGADGYTF. As DNA, the CDR3 is TGTGCCATCAGCCTCGGGGGGGCTGATGGCTACACCTTC.

The chain joins TRBV2 to TRBJ1-1; TRBD1 matches at 12 bases. CDR1 and CDR2 (germline): SNHLY, FYNNEI. V was pared by 6 bases and J by 5 bases, with 4 bases of the junction left unmatched. This CDR3 spans 14 amino acids. The CDR3 loop reads CASRGQGAGTEAFF. The CDR3 nucleotides read TGTGCCAGCAGGGGACAGGGGGCCGGGACTGAAGCTTTCTTT.

CDR3: CAWKQGGVTEAFF. Written as DNA, the CDR3 is TGTGCCTGGAAACAGGGGGGAGTGACTGAAGCTTTCTTT. The chain combines TRBV30 with TRBJ1-1; the match to TRBD1 covers 8 bases. The CDR3 spans 13 residues. Germline V lookup: CDR1 GTSNPN, CDR2 SVGIG (reference sequence). V lost 4 bases to trimming and J lost 5 bases; unmatched junction nucleotides: 6.

This chain connects TRBV5-5 to TRBJ1-6, with D perhaps matching TRBD1 (6 bases). V gave up 2 bases and J gave up 10 bases, with 16 bases separating them. CDR1 is SGHKS and CDR2 is YYEKEE in the germline V gene (reference sequence). CDR3 length: 15 amino acids. CDR3 region: CASSLTWDTGSPLHF. CDR3 nucleotide sequence: TGTGCCAGCAGCTTAACGTGGGACACTGGGTCACCCCTCCACTTT.

The chain uses TRBV6-1 and TRBJ2-1; the match to TRBD1 covers 7 bases. V lost 3 bases and J lost 4; bases outside the gene matches: 3. Germline lookup yields CDR1 MNHNS and CDR2 SASEGT. The CDR3 is 14 amino acids. The CDR3 region has the DNA TGTGCCAGCAGTGACAGGGGGATGTACAATGAGCAGTTCTTC. This sequence encodes CASSDRGMYNEQFF.

The sample holds one count of this clone. The chain carries TRBV12-3 or TRBV12-4 and TRBJ2-7, with unresolved D. This CDR3 is 12 amino acids long. V was cut by 6 bases and J by 3 bases, with 9 bases left in between. The CDR3 DNA is TGTGCCAGCAGCGCCGTCGGCTACGAGCAGTACTTC. It specifies CASSAVGYEQYF.

The V call is TRBV6-5, the J call TRBJ2-7; D might be TRBD1 (6 bases). Germline V CDR1 and CDR2: MNHEY, SVGAGI. CDR3 size: 14 residues. Trimming stripped 6 bases from V and 6 bases from J, with 18 bases between. This CDR3 is CASSSRQALGEQYF. As DNA, the CDR3 is TGTGCCAGCAGCTCCCGACAGGCTCTCGGCGAGCAGTACTTC.

The V gene is TRBV9, the J gene TRBJ2-1; 7 nucleotides align to TRBD2. This CDR3 has 14 amino acids. V lost 0 bases, J lost 5 bases, and 2 bases stayed unmatched. Germline CDR1 is SGDLS and CDR2 is YYNGEE. The CDR3 sequence is CASSVAGGNNEQFF. The CDR3 DNA follows: TGTGCCAGCAGCGTAGCGGGGGGAAACAATGAGCAGTTCTTC.

The rearrangement links TRBV2 to TRBJ2-3, with 10 bases fitting TRBD2. The CDR3 length is 16 residues. With 2 bases clipped from V and 0 bases from J, the junction kept 2 bases outside the gene matches. Germline V gives CDR1 SNHLY, CDR2 FYNNEI. DNA for the CDR3: TGTGCCAGCAGTGAAAGACTAGCGGGCAGCACAGATACGCAGTATTTT. Translating it yields CASSERLAGSTDTQYF.

This clone occurred a few times. The chain's CDR3 is CAWKRRGRMDTEAFF. The CDR3 nucleotides are TGTGCCTGGAAACGGAGGGGGCGGATGGACACTGAAGCTTTCTTT. The chain employs TRBV30 and TRBJ1-1; the match to TRBD1 covers 7 bases. V lost 4 bases and J lost 3; bases outside the gene matches: 11. The CDR3 is 15 residues long. Germline CDR1 is GTSNPN and CDR2 is SVGIG (reference sequence).

The J gene is TRBJ2-7, the V gene TRBV29-1, with 7 bases aligning to TRBD2. CDR1 is SQVTM, CDR2 ANQGSEA, per germline. This CDR3 comprises 12 residues. Unmatched junction bases numbered 4, after V lost 0 bases and J lost 8 bases. Written as DNA, the CDR3 is TGCAGCGTTGAAGATAGGGGAGGGAAGCAGTACTTC. Amino acid sequence: CSVEDRGGKQYF.

The genes are TRBV3-1 (or the pseudogene TRBV3-2) and TRBJ1-1; D not certain. Germline V CDR1 and CDR2: LGHDT, YNNKEL (reference sequence). The CDR3 sequence is 14 residues long. V dropped 3 bases and J dropped 5 bases, with 13 bases sitting between them. CDR3 protein: CASSHLSTETEAFF. CDR3 bases: TGTGCCAGCAGCCACCTGAGTACTGAGACTGAAGCTTTCTTT.

This chain joins TRBV5-6 and TRBJ1-2; the D gene is possibly TRBD1 (5 bases). In germline, CDR1 is SGHDT, CDR2 YYEEEE. V dropped 2 bases and J dropped 1 base, with 6 bases sitting between them. The CDR3 length is 13 residues. The CDR3 coding sequence is TGTGCCAGCAGCTTTGACAGTAACTATGGCTACACCTTC. It specifies CASSFDSNYGYTF.

For the CDR3, the DNA is TGTGCCAGTAGTATAGGGACAGGCGGTGGTTTCTTT. Amino acid sequence: CASSIGTGGGFF. The chain combines TRBV19 with TRBJ1-1, with TRBD1 identical over 7 bases. Germline CDR1 LNHDA, CDR2 SQIVND (reference sequence). The length of the CDR3 is 12 residues. The V and J ends lost 1 base and 13 bases, in that order; junction bases with no gene match: 6.

This clone was observed once. V usage is TRBV3-1 (or the pseudogene TRBV3-2) and J usage is TRBJ2-5; 9 nucleotides agree with TRBD2. This CDR3 is 19 amino acids long. Germline lookup yields CDR1 LGHDT and CDR2 YNNKEL (reference sequence). The V and J ends lost 1 base and 1 base, in that order; junction bases with no gene match: 13. The chain's CDR3 is CASSQGGSGGTIRQETQYF. The CDR3 region has the DNA TGTGCCAGCAGCCAAGGGGGGAGCGGGGGGACCATCCGCCAAGAGACCCAGTACTTC.

The chain has TRBV1 and TRBJ2-1; the table's D call TRBD2 went unverified against the DNA. TRBV1 is labeled a pseudogene. This CDR3 spans 16 amino acids. The CDR3 reads CTSSLPGRGLLSEQFF. CDR3 coding DNA: TGCACCAGCAGCCTTCCGGGCCGGGGTCTTTTAAGTGAGCAGTTCTTC.

V and J are TRBV5-1 and TRBJ2-2, with 8 bases aligning to TRBD1. Germline trimming cut 4 bases from V and 4 bases from J; bases unmatched to any gene: 9. The germline gives CDR1 SGHRS, CDR2 YFSETQ. This CDR3 is built from 16 residues. CDR3 bases: TGCGCCAGCAGCACGACCGGGACAGGAGTCACCGGGGAGCTGTTTTTT. This sequence encodes CASSTTGTGVTGELFF.